This T cell receptor (beta chain) was sequenced in a study of shared clonotypes between healthy human individuals. This clone was recorded a few times. Antigen unknown. CD4+ cells underwent separation, giving CD45RA+ naive and CD45RA-negative memory subsets. Study-level points and caveats: Against clonotypes common to all four donors, non-shared ones had lower generation probabilities.

Per the original data handling: In the immunoSEQ data, sequences were junction-only and lacked quality scores, so filtering differed. Profiled with immunoSEQ multiplex PCR; TCRdb holds only in-frame clones, not every one. That table is the source of V, J and clone size, and D and trimming were worked out from the DNA. The data contain 600,000 to 750,000 clones, approximately 72% of them singletons. The CDR3 loop spans 11 amino acids. Germline CDR1 and CDR2: ENHRY and SYGVKD. V was trimmed by 3 bases and J by 3 bases, leaving 3 bases between them. This receptor was obtained from a woman in her 30s in good health. The chain couples TRBV10-3 to TRBJ2-7, with unresolved D. Sequencing input: memory CD4+ T cells sorted from blood. Subset given: CD45RA-negative fraction. The DNA for the CDR3 is TGTGCCATCAGTGAACTCTACGAGCAGTACTTC. Amino acids: CAISELYEQYF.